This is a list of T cell receptor beta chains from one sample in a study of memory CD4+ T cells and cytomegalovirus serostatus. Data came from immunoSEQ multiplex PCR; TCRdb stores just in-frame clones and leaves some out. The table has around 62,000 clones, roughly three quarters seen once. Sequenced material: memory CD4+ T cells from blood. The receptors were sampled from an adult in good health and CMV-seropositive. CDR3s include the opening cysteine and the closing phenylalanine or tryptophan. Fields, in order: J gene, clone size, CDR3 length, V gene, D gene, CDR3 protein, CDR3 DNA. The D gene is left open where the match is weak. Expanded clones get a size class; other rows say once, few or many, or leave the size out.

J gene: TRBJ2-1; clone size: NA; CDR3 length: 11; V gene: TRBV20-1; D gene: NA; CDR3 protein: CSASGYNEQFF; CDR3 DNA: TGCAGTGCTAGCGGGTACAATGAGCAGTTCTTC
J gene: TRBJ1-5; clone size: NA; CDR3 length: 12; V gene: TRBV10-2; D gene: NA; CDR3 protein: CASGDANQPQHF; CDR3 DNA: TGCGCCAGCGGGGACGCTAATCAGCCCCAGCATTTT
J gene: TRBJ2-4; clone size: NA; CDR3 length: 13; V gene: TRBV9; D gene: NA; CDR3 protein: CASSADLGRIQYF; CDR3 DNA: TGTGCCAGCAGCGCCGACCTGGGAAGGATTCAGTACTTC
J gene: TRBJ2-6; clone size: NA; CDR3 length: 19; V gene: TRBV7-2; D gene: TRBD1; CDR3 protein: CASSLRDRDFSSGANVLTF; CDR3 DNA: TGTGCCAGCAGCCTAAGGGACAGGGACTTCTCCTCTGGGGCCAACGTCCTGACTTTC
J gene: TRBJ1-1; clone size: NA; CDR3 length: 15; V gene: TRBV4-1; D gene: NA; CDR3 protein: CASSQEVGMNTEAFF; CDR3 DNA: TGCGCCAGCAGCCAAGAAGTAGGGATGAACACTGAAGCTTTCTTT
J gene: TRBJ1-5; clone size: NA; CDR3 length: 15; V gene: TRBV2; D gene: NA; CDR3 protein: CASTSQGGRNQPQHF; CDR3 DNA: TGTGCCAGCACTTCCCAGGGAGGTCGCAATCAGCCCCAGCATTTT
J gene: TRBJ2-3; clone size: NA; CDR3 length: 14; V gene: TRBV2; D gene: TRBD2; CDR3 protein: CATRGGAPTDTQYF; CDR3 DNA: TGTGCCACCCGGGGGGGCGCCCCCACAGATACGCAGTATTTT
J gene: TRBJ2-7; clone size: NA; CDR3 length: 16; V gene: TRBV5-4; D gene: TRBD1; CDR3 protein: CASRLDRGRPVYEQYF; CDR3 DNA: TGTGCCAGCAGGTTAGACAGGGGGCGCCCGGTCTACGAGCAGTACTTC
J gene: TRBJ2-3; clone size: NA; CDR3 length: 12; V gene: TRBV5-1; D gene: NA; CDR3 protein: CASSLVTDTQYF; CDR3 DNA: TGCGCCAGCAGCTTGGTCACAGATACGCAGTATTTT
J gene: TRBJ2-5; clone size: NA; CDR3 length: 15; V gene: TRBV7-9; D gene: TRBD1; CDR3 protein: CASSLRQGALETQYF; CDR3 DNA: TGTGCCAGCAGCTTGCGACAGGGAGCGCTCGAGACCCAGTACTTC
J gene: TRBJ2-1; clone size: NA; CDR3 length: 14; V gene: TRBV6-5; D gene: NA; CDR3 protein: CASKKGHSYNEQFF; CDR3 DNA: TGTGCCAGCAAAAAGGGACACTCCTACAATGAGCAGTTCTTC
J gene: TRBJ2-1; clone size: NA; CDR3 length: 12; V gene: TRBV19; D gene: NA; CDR3 protein: CASSVPGALQFF; CDR3 DNA: TGTGCCAGTAGTGTCCCGGGTGCCCTGCAGTTCTTC
J gene: TRBJ2-1; clone size: NA; CDR3 length: 15; V gene: TRBV30; D gene: TRBD2; CDR3 protein: CAWSFSGKAGGEQFF; CDR3 DNA: TGTGCCTGGAGTTTCAGCGGGAAAGCTGGCGGTGAGCAGTTCTTC
J gene: TRBJ2-7; clone size: many; CDR3 length: 15; V gene: TRBV28; D gene: NA; CDR3 protein: CASRRGVGSSYEQYF; CDR3 DNA: TGTGCCAGCAGAAGGGGGGTGGGGAGCTCCTACGAGCAGTACTTC
J gene: TRBJ2-1; clone size: NA; CDR3 length: 19; V gene: TRBV7-9; D gene: TRBD2; CDR3 protein: CASTDVWLAGGLFYNEQFF; CDR3 DNA: TGTGCCAGCACCGACGTATGGCTAGCGGGAGGGCTTTTCTACAATGAGCAGTTCTTC
J gene: TRBJ1-3; clone size: NA; CDR3 length: 14; V gene: TRBV6-1; D gene: NA; CDR3 protein: CASKRGGSGNTIYF; CDR3 DNA: TGTGCCAGCAAGCGGGGCGGCTCTGGAAACACCATATATTTT
J gene: TRBJ2-7; clone size: NA; CDR3 length: 15; V gene: TRBV5-6; D gene: TRBD2; CDR3 protein: CASSLEWTSGSKQYF; CDR3 DNA: TGTGCCAGCAGCTTGGAGTGGACTAGCGGGAGTAAGCAGTACTTC
J gene: TRBJ2-3; clone size: NA; CDR3 length: 19; V gene: TRBV7-3; D gene: NA; CDR3 protein: CASSLKPRGGSGRVDTQYF; CDR3 DNA: TGTGCCAGCAGCTTAAAGCCTAGGGGAGGTAGCGGACGGGTAGATACGCAGTATTTT
J gene: TRBJ1-5; clone size: NA; CDR3 length: 14; V gene: TRBV6-1; D gene: NA; CDR3 protein: CASKVSRGNQPQHF; CDR3 DNA: TGTGCCAGCAAGGTCTCAAGGGGCAATCAGCCCCAGCATTTT
J gene: TRBJ2-1; clone size: once; CDR3 length: 17; V gene: TRBV7-8; D gene: TRBD2; CDR3 protein: CASSLEAGGAGYNEQFF; CDR3 DNA: TGTGCCAGCAGCTTAGAGGCCGGGGGGGCCGGTTACAATGAGCAGTTCTTC
J gene: TRBJ1-1; clone size: NA; CDR3 length: 13; V gene: TRBV2; D gene: NA; CDR3 protein: CASKEGTYTEAFF; CDR3 DNA: TGTGCCAGCAAAGAGGGGACCTACACTGAAGCTTTCTTT
J gene: TRBJ2-3; clone size: NA; CDR3 length: 13; V gene: TRBV14; D gene: NA; CDR3 protein: CASSQQVADTQYF; CDR3 DNA: TGTGCCAGCAGCCAACAAGTTGCAGATACGCAGTATTTT
J gene: TRBJ2-5; clone size: NA; CDR3 length: 14; V gene: TRBV2; D gene: TRBD1; CDR3 protein: CASSARTGEGTQYF; CDR3 DNA: TGTGCCAGCAGTGCTAGGACAGGGGAGGGGACCCAGTACTTC
J gene: TRBJ1-2; clone size: NA; CDR3 length: 15; V gene: TRBV30; D gene: NA; CDR3 protein: CAWSVAGPDTYGYTF; CDR3 DNA: TGTGCCTGGAGTGTCGCAGGTCCAGACACCTATGGCTACACCTTC
J gene: TRBJ1-2; clone size: few; CDR3 length: 11; V gene: TRBV6-6; D gene: NA; CDR3 protein: CASSRNYGYTF; CDR3 DNA: TGTGCCAGCAGTCGAAACTATGGCTACACCTTC
J gene: TRBJ1-5; clone size: NA; CDR3 length: 13; V gene: TRBV6-5; D gene: NA; CDR3 protein: CASSQREAQPQHF; CDR3 DNA: TGTGCCAGCAGCCAGAGAGAGGCTCAGCCCCAGCATTTT
J gene: TRBJ1-2; clone size: NA; CDR3 length: 13; V gene: TRBV11-2; D gene: NA; CDR3 protein: CASSLPGTHGYTF; CDR3 DNA: TGTGCCAGCAGCCTGCCCGGGACCCATGGCTACACCTTC
J gene: TRBJ1-1; clone size: NA; CDR3 length: 13; V gene: TRBV7-3; D gene: NA; CDR3 protein: CASSSTVNTEAFF; CDR3 DNA: TGTGCCAGCAGCTCGACAGTGAACACTGAAGCTTTCTTT
J gene: TRBJ2-2; clone size: NA; CDR3 length: 14; V gene: TRBV5-4; D gene: TRBD2; CDR3 protein: CASSPGLDAGELFF; CDR3 DNA: TGTGCCAGCAGCCCGGGACTAGACGCCGGGGAGCTGTTTTTT
J gene: TRBJ2-3; clone size: NA; CDR3 length: 20; V gene: TRBV14; D gene: TRBD2; CDR3 protein: CASSQASSGGSWTLEDTQYF; CDR3 DNA: TGTGCCAGCAGCCAAGCGAGTAGCGGGGGGTCTTGGACGCTAGAAGATACGCAGTATTTT
J gene: TRBJ2-5; clone size: few; CDR3 length: 15; V gene: TRBV6-4; D gene: TRBD1; CDR3 protein: CASSPRTGALETQYF; CDR3 DNA: TGTGCCAGCAGTCCCAGGACAGGGGCCTTGGAGACCCAGTACTTC
J gene: TRBJ2-4; clone size: few; CDR3 length: 16; V gene: TRBV18; D gene: NA; CDR3 protein: CASSPTLDLAKNIQYF; CDR3 DNA: TGTGCCAGCTCACCCACGTTGGATTTAGCCAAAAACATTCAGTACTTC
J gene: TRBJ2-2; clone size: NA; CDR3 length: 15; V gene: TRBV27; D gene: TRBD1; CDR3 protein: CASSLSWTGTGELFF; CDR3 DNA: TGTGCCAGCAGTTTATCATGGACAGGGACCGGGGAGCTGTTTTTT
J gene: TRBJ1-5; clone size: few; CDR3 length: 13; V gene: TRBV6-5; D gene: NA; CDR3 protein: CASARDVGQPQHF; CDR3 DNA: TGTGCCAGCGCAAGGGATGTGGGGCAGCCCCAGCATTTT
J gene: TRBJ2-7; clone size: NA; CDR3 length: 13; V gene: TRBV4-1; D gene: NA; CDR3 protein: CASSRDSTYEQYF; CDR3 DNA: TGCGCCAGCAGCCGCGACAGTACCTACGAGCAGTACTTC
J gene: TRBJ2-3; clone size: NA; CDR3 length: 16; V gene: TRBV6-5; D gene: TRBD2; CDR3 protein: CASSYLAGDGADTQYF; CDR3 DNA: TGTGCCAGCAGTTACTTAGCGGGGGACGGGGCAGATACGCAGTATTTT